The 4 T cell receptor beta chains below come from one sample, sequenced in a study of blood T cell repertoires in COVID-19. Measured with immunoSEQ multiplex PCR; TCRdb has only the in-frame clones, and not every one. Here the sample spans around 150,000 clones, approximately 83% being singletons. Specimen: PBMCs or T cells enriched from blood (not recorded which). Every receptor here comes from a woman in her fifties or sixties who had recovered from COVID-19.

The rearrangement links TRBV7-2 to TRBJ2-7; 8 nucleotides line up with TRBD1. With V trimmed by 5 bases and J by 2 bases, 5 bases remained unmatched. Germline CDR1 and CDR2: SGHTA and FQGNSA. The CDR3 is made up of 14 amino acids. The CDR3 bases are TGTGCCAGCAGCCGGGACAGGAACACCTACGAGCAGTACTTC. This gives the protein CASSRDRNTYEQYF.

The chain recombines TRBV10-2 with TRBJ1-1, with 8 bases lining up with TRBD1. V lost 4 bases and J lost 2; bases outside the gene matches: 9. This CDR3 is 16 amino acids long. The germline V gene has CDR1 WSHSY and CDR2 SAAADI. CDR3 nucleotides: TGCGCCAGCAGTGGTGGACAGGGAAGGGAAAACACTGAAGCTTTCTTT. Translating gives CASSGGQGRENTEAFF.

V gene TRBV4-1 combines with J gene TRBJ1-1, with D hard to call. The CDR3 has 16 amino acids. Germline V CDR1 and CDR2: MGHRA, YSYEKL. The V and J ends lost 0 bases and 1 base respectively, with 12 bases between them. Written as DNA, the CDR3 is TGCGCCAGCAGCCAAGATGAGGGCCGGGGGAACACTGAAGCTTTCTTT. Amino acid sequence: CASSQDEGRGNTEAFF.

The chain is built from TRBV5-4 and TRBJ1-4, with 8 positions matching TRBD1. The ends lost 0 bases at V and 5 bases at J; junction bases unmatched: 6. CDR1 SGHNT and CDR2 YYREEE come from the germline V gene (reference sequence). This CDR3 region has 16 residues. The DNA of the CDR3 is TGTGCCAGCAGCTTGGTAGGACAGGGTGAAAATGAAAAACTGTTTTTT. This encodes CASSLVGQGENEKLFF.